The rows below give T cell receptor beta chains drawn from one sample of a study of Ad26.COV2.S vaccination and SARS-CoV-2 variants. The protocol was immunoSEQ multiplex PCR, while the TCRdb copy is restricted to in-frame clones and leaves out a portion. The table records hundreds of thousands of clones, 70% to 90% of them present only once. Sample: peripheral blood, taken in a trial of Ad26.COV2.S vaccine versus placebo. All receptors come from a person between 18 and 60 years old who received the Ad26.COV2.S COVID-19 vaccine or a placebo. Each CDR3 is given with its conserved first and last residue. A D gene is named only where the DNA matches it firmly. Only part of the rows carry a size: once, few, many, or a class if the clone is expanded.

d_call cdr3_length clone_size j_call v_call cdr3_aa cdr3_nt
TRBD1 15 - TRBJ1-2 TRBV4-2 CASSQDSQGAYGYTF TGTGCCAGCAGCCAAGATAGCCAGGGGGCCTATGGCTACACCTTC
TRBD2 15 - TRBJ2-7 TRBV27 CASSSYMTSLYEQYF TGTGCCAGCAGTTCGTACATGACTAGCCTCTACGAGCAGTACTTC
- 16 - TRBJ2-1 TRBV18 CASSPRDFINYNEQFF TGTGCCAGCTCGCCTAGGGACTTCATTAACTACAATGAGCAGTTCTTC
- 15 - TRBJ2-5 TRBV24-1 CATSDGRGWRETQYF TGTGCCACCAGTGATGGTAGGGGTTGGCGGGAGACCCAGTACTTC
TRBD1 14 - TRBJ2-7 TRBV30 CAAGSTGSSYEQYF TGTGCCGCCGGGTCGACAGGGAGCTCCTACGAGCAGTACTTC
- 13 - TRBJ2-7 TRBV28 CASRGTDPYEQYF TGTGCCAGCAGGGGGACGGATCCCTACGAGCAGTACTTC
- 15 - TRBJ1-6 TRBV19 CASSQGGPRDSPLHF TGTGCCAGTAGTCAAGGGGGACCGAGGGATTCACCCCTCCACTTT
- 16 - TRBJ1-1 TRBV6-2/TRBV6-3 CASSYPVAIMVTEAFF TGTGCCAGCAGTTACCCCGTTGCCATAATGGTGACTGAAGCTTTCTTT
- 13 - TRBJ2-7 TRBV27 CASSLSSDYEQYF TGTGCCAGCAGTTTATCGTCGGACTACGAGCAGTACTTC
- 14 - TRBJ2-1 TRBV5-1 CASSLVFAVNEQFF TGCGCCAGCAGCTTGGTTTTTGCCGTAAATGAGCAGTTCTTC
- 17 - TRBJ1-2 TRBV5-6 CACTATGGYRANYGYTF TGTGCCTGCACCGCAACAGGAGGGTACCGAGCTAACTATGGCTACACCTTC
- 13 - TRBJ2-1 TRBV5-6 CASSLTVGNEQFF TGTGCCAGCAGCTTGACGGTCGGCAATGAGCAGTTCTTC
TRBD1 15 - TRBJ2-7 TRBV28 CASSPTGTHSYEQYF TGTGCCAGCAGCCCGACAGGGACCCATTCTTACGAGCAGTACTTC
TRBD1 13 - TRBJ2-5 TRBV11-2 CASSGQGPGAQYF TGTGCCAGCAGCGGACAGGGACCTGGGGCCCAGTACTTC
- 12 - TRBJ2-7 TRBV18 CASSRQGGEQYF TGTGCCAGCTCAAGACAGGGAGGCGAGCAGTACTTC
- 14 - TRBJ2-7 TRBV14 CASSQVTAPYEQYF TGTGCCAGCAGCCAAGTAACAGCACCCTACGAGCAGTACTTC
TRBD2 16 - TRBJ2-5 TRBV28 CASSRAGQNPQETQYF TGTGCCAGCAGCAGAGCGGGGCAGAACCCTCAAGAGACCCAGTACTTC
TRBD1 15 - TRBJ2-3 TRBV5-6 CASSPGGISTDTQYF TGTGCCAGCAGCCCAGGGGGAATAAGCACAGATACGCAGTATTTT
TRBD1 15 - TRBJ2-2 TRBV28 CASSEGQGITGELFF TGTGCCAGCAGTGAAGGACAGGGTATCACCGGGGAGCTGTTTTTT
- 16 few TRBJ2-2 TRBV20-1 CSASKSNTKNTGELFF TGCAGTGCTAGTAAGTCGAACACAAAAAACACCGGGGAGCTGTTTTTT
TRBD2 18 - TRBJ2-7 TRBV4-2 CASSQEWALAGGTYEQYF TGTGCCAGCAGCCAAGAATGGGCGCTAGCGGGAGGAACCTACGAGCAGTACTTC
TRBD2 12 - TRBJ2-5 TRBV7-8 CARAGGRETQYF TGTGCCAGGGCGGGGGGGCGAGAGACCCAGTACTTC
TRBD1 15 - TRBJ1-1 TRBV7-2 CASSSVQGAGTEAFF TGTGCCAGCAGCTCCGTACAGGGGGCTGGGACTGAAGCTTTCTTT
TRBD1 12 - TRBJ2-7 TRBV2 CASSWTGNEQYF TGTGCCAGCAGTTGGACAGGGAACGAGCAGTACTTC
- 17 - TRBJ2-1 TRBV5-1 CASSWGGGGGAYNEQFF TGCGCCAGCAGCTGGGGAGGAGGGGGCGGTGCCTACAATGAGCAGTTCTTC
TRBD1 16 once TRBJ2-7 TRBV6-1 CASSDFRTGLSYEQYF TGTGCCAGCAGTGATTTCAGGACAGGGCTTTCCTACGAGCAGTACTTC
- 12 - TRBJ2-2 TRBV3-1/TRBV3-2 CASSQRTGELFF TGTGCCAGCAGCCAACGGACCGGGGAGCTGTTTTTT
- 14 - TRBJ1-5 TRBV2 CASSEEVGNQPQHF TGTGCCAGCAGTGAAGAGGTGGGAAATCAGCCCCAGCATTTT